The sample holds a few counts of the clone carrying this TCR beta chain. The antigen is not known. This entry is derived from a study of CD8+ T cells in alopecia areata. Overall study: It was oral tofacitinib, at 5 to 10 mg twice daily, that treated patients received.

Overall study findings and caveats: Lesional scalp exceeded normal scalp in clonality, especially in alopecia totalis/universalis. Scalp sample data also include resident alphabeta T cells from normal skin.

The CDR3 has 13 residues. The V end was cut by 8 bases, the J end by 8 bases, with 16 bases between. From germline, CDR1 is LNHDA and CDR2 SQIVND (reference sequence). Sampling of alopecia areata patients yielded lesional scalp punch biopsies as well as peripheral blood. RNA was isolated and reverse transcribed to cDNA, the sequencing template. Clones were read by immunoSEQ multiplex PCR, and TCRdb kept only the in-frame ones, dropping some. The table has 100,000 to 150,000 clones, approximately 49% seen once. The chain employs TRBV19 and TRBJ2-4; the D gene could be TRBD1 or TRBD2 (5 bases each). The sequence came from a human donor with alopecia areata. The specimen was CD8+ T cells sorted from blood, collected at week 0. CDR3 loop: CASRNPGTDIQYF. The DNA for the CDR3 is TGTGCCAGTCGAAATCCGGGGACGGACATTCAGTACTTC.